A selection of T cell receptor beta chains follows, all from one sample in a study of T cell repertoires in cytomegalovirus infection. TCRdb reprocessed the reads via MiXCR and lists one record per CDR3 protein. The sample includes 750,000 to 900,000 distinct CDR3 sequences, approximately 32% of them seen just once. The antigens these receptors bind are not known. The specimen comprised cultured CD8+ T cells from PBMCs, sampled from culture after CMV antigen stimulation. The receptors shown here come from a human donor in good health (CMV status not recorded). Some clones in this sample may be carry-over from other donors' samples. Each CDR3 is given with its conserved first and last residue. D genes are given only for firm matches. Clone size appears in some rows only: once, few, many, or a class for an expanded clone.

D: -
V: TRBV11-2
length: 15
size: -
J: TRBJ2-7
CDR3: CASSLVRGTTYEQYF
DNA: TGTGCCAGCAGCTTAGTTCGGGGGACGACCTACGAGCAGTACTTC

D: -
V: TRBV20-1
length: 13
size: -
J: TRBJ2-2
CDR3: CSARPLLTGELFF
DNA: TGCAGTGCTAGGCCGTTACTCACCGGGGAGCTGTTTTTT

D: -
V: TRBV5-5
length: 15
size: -
J: TRBJ2-1
CDR3: CASSLSAGLVNEQFF
DNA: TGTGCCAGCAGCTTGTCTGCGGGGCTTGTCAATGAGCAGTTCTTC

D: -
V: TRBV6-5
length: 13
size: -
J: TRBJ1-1
CDR3: CASSYEVNTEAFF
DNA: TGTGCCAGCAGTTACGAGGTGAACACTGAAGCTTTCTTT

D: TRBD1
V: TRBV7-6
length: 16
size: many
J: TRBJ2-5
CDR3: CASSFGDRVVPETQYF
DNA: TGTGCCAGCAGCTTCGGGGACAGGGTCGTACCGGAGACCCAGTACTTC

D: -
V: TRBV7-6
length: 17
size: many
J: TRBJ1-1
CDR3: CASSLEGVTLMNTEAFF
DNA: TGTGCCAGCAGCTTAGAAGGGGTGACCCTGATGAACACTGAAGCTTTCTTT

D: TRBD1
V: TRBV27
length: 13
size: -
J: TRBJ1-2
CDR3: CASRGQGAYGYTF
DNA: TGTGCCAGCCGAGGACAGGGGGCCTATGGCTACACCTTC

D: -
V: TRBV28
length: 12
size: few
J: TRBJ2-5
CDR3: CATARGDETQYF
DNA: TGTGCCACCGCAAGGGGGGACGAGACCCAGTACTTC

D: -
V: TRBV6-5
length: 18
size: -
J: TRBJ2-1
CDR3: CASKPPRTQRPPYNEQFF
DNA: TGTGCCAGCAAGCCCCCCAGAACGCAGCGCCCCCCCTACAATGAGCAGTTCTTC

D: -
V: TRBV19
length: 14
size: -
J: TRBJ2-6
CDR3: CASTSGDGANVLTF
DNA: TGTGCCAGTACTTCTGGGGATGGGGCCAACGTCCTGACTTTC

D: -
V: TRBV6-1
length: 15
size: many
J: TRBJ1-4
CDR3: CASTYRSATNEKLFF
DNA: TGTGCCAGCACCTACAGGAGTGCAACTAATGAAAAACTGTTTTTT

D: -
V: TRBV10-3
length: 12
size: -
J: TRBJ1-2
CDR3: CAIKEFEYGYTF
DNA: TGTGCCATCAAGGAGTTTGAATATGGCTACACCTTC

D: TRBD2
V: TRBV28
length: 19
size: few
J: TRBJ2-1
CDR3: CASSFGAYSVSGAYNEQFF
DNA: TGTGCCAGCAGTTTTGGGGCATATTCGGTGAGCGGGGCCTACAATGAGCAGTTCTTC

D: TRBD1
V: TRBV11-2
length: 15
size: -
J: TRBJ1-2
CDR3: CASSFIGQGARGYTF
DNA: TGTGCCAGCAGCTTTATCGGACAGGGGGCGCGGGGCTACACCTTC

D: TRBD1
V: TRBV7-9
length: 16
size: -
J: TRBJ2-3
CDR3: CASSPSPGQRKDTQYF
DNA: TGTGCCAGCAGTCCGTCCCCGGGACAGCGCAAAGATACGCAGTATTTT

D: -
V: TRBV12-3/TRBV12-4
length: 14
size: many
J: TRBJ1-2
CDR3: CASSLPGPIYGYTF
DNA: TGTGCCAGCAGCCTCCCGGGACCCATCTATGGCTACACCTTC

D: TRBD2
V: TRBV9
length: 16
size: -
J: TRBJ2-1
CDR3: CASSASAGGRGNEQFF
DNA: TGTGCCAGCAGCGCCTCAGCGGGGGGGCGGGGTAATGAGCAGTTCTTC

D: TRBD1
V: TRBV7-8
length: 15
size: many
J: TRBJ2-5
CDR3: CASTYGTGGLETQYF
DNA: TGTGCCAGCACATACGGGACAGGGGGCTTGGAGACCCAGTACTTC

D: -
V: TRBV7-2
length: 15
size: many
J: TRBJ2-5
CDR3: CASSLAGSYRETQYF
DNA: TGTGCCAGCAGCTTAGCGGGATCCTACAGGGAGACCCAGTACTTC

D: -
V: TRBV3-1
length: 18
size: -
J: TRBJ2-1
CDR3: CASSQDFGHKSSYNEQFF
DNA: TGTGCCAGCAGCCAAGATTTTGGACACAAAAGCTCCTACAATGAGCAGTTCTTC

D: -
V: TRBV6-6
length: 13
size: few
J: TRBJ2-5
CDR3: CASRDAGQETQYF
DNA: TGTGCCAGCAGGGATGCGGGGCAAGAGACCCAGTACTTC

D: -
V: TRBV6-2/TRBV6-3
length: 16
size: once
J: TRBJ1-4
CDR3: CASRNGVHTTNEKLFF
DNA: TGTGCCAGCAGAAACGGGGTACACACAACTAATGAAAAACTGTTTTTT

D: -
V: TRBV14
length: 13
size: few
J: TRBJ2-1
CDR3: CASSHRRNNEQFF
DNA: TGTGCCAGCAGCCATAGACGAAACAATGAGCAGTTCTTC

D: TRBD2
V: TRBV9
length: 16
size: -
J: TRBJ2-3
CDR3: CASSVGLAGLTDTQYF
DNA: TGTGCCAGCAGCGTAGGACTAGCGGGGCTCACAGATACGCAGTATTTT

D: TRBD2
V: TRBV20-1
length: 17
size: -
J: TRBJ2-3
CDR3: CSARGGTGGPSTDTQYF
DNA: TGCAGTGCTAGAGGCGGAACGGGGGGGCCGAGCACAGATACGCAGTATTTT

D: TRBD1
V: TRBV14
length: 16
size: -
J: TRBJ1-6
CDR3: CASSPYFGQGNSPLHF
DNA: TGTGCCAGCAGCCCTTATTTTGGACAGGGCAATTCACCCCTCCACTTT

D: TRBD1
V: TRBV27
length: 16
size: -
J: TRBJ1-2
CDR3: CASSLSRQGLTRGYTF
DNA: TGTGCCAGCAGTTTATCCAGACAGGGGTTGACGCGGGGCTACACCTTC

D: -
V: TRBV14
length: 15
size: few
J: TRBJ2-7
CDR3: CASSQGYRTAYEQYF
DNA: TGTGCCAGCAGCCAAGGGTACCGGACAGCCTACGAGCAGTACTTC

D: TRBD1
V: TRBV27
length: 14
size: few
J: TRBJ2-7
CDR3: CASSPGQASYEQYF
DNA: TGTGCCAGCAGTCCCGGACAGGCCTCCTACGAGCAGTACTTC

D: TRBD2
V: TRBV2
length: 17
size: -
J: TRBJ2-6
CDR3: CASSGGGVVPGANVLTF
DNA: TGTGCCAGCAGCGGCGGGGGGGTCGTACCTGGGGCCAACGTCCTGACTTTC

D: -
V: TRBV6-6
length: 15
size: few
J: TRBJ1-4
CDR3: CASSELGAYNEKLFF
DNA: TGTGCCAGCAGTGAGCTGGGGGCTTATAATGAAAAACTGTTTTTT

D: -
V: TRBV6-1
length: 13
size: -
J: TRBJ2-1
CDR3: CASSENGEKEQFF
DNA: TGTGCCAGCAGTGAAAACGGGGAAAAAGAGCAGTTCTTC

D: -
V: TRBV27
length: 19
size: few
J: TRBJ1-5
CDR3: CASSFSLGYFQQGGQPQHF
DNA: TGTGCCAGCAGTTTCAGCTTGGGTTATTTTCAACAGGGCGGGCAGCCCCAGCATTTT

D: -
V: TRBV7-9
length: 15
size: -
J: TRBJ1-2
CDR3: CASSFIGLDNYGYTF
DNA: TGTGCCAGCAGTTTTATTGGGTTGGATAACTATGGCTACACCTTC

D: -
V: TRBV24-1
length: 14
size: -
J: TRBJ2-3
CDR3: CATSVGWGTDTQYF
DNA: TGTGCCACCAGTGTAGGGTGGGGCACAGATACGCAGTATTTT

D: -
V: TRBV20-1
length: 14
size: few
J: TRBJ1-2
CDR3: CSARDTRATYGYTF
DNA: TGCAGTGCTCGGGACACCAGAGCGACATATGGCTACACCTTC

D: TRBD2
V: TRBV4-1
length: 18
size: -
J: TRBJ2-1
CDR3: CASSYFTPGGLIANEQFF
DNA: TGCGCCAGCAGCTATTTCACGCCGGGGGGGCTGATTGCGAATGAGCAGTTCTTC

D: -
V: TRBV7-9
length: 14
size: -
J: TRBJ2-5
CDR3: CASSLGSDRETQYF
DNA: TGTGCCAGCAGCTTAGGGTCAGACCGAGAGACCCAGTACTTC

D: -
V: TRBV2
length: 13
size: -
J: TRBJ2-5
CDR3: CAIEVANQETQYF
DNA: TGTGCCATCGAAGTGGCCAACCAAGAGACCCAGTACTTC

D: TRBD1
V: TRBV12-5
length: 13
size: few
J: TRBJ1-1
CDR3: CASGLAGGTEAFF
DNA: TGTGCTAGTGGTTTGGCAGGGGGCACTGAAGCTTTCTTT

D: TRBD1
V: TRBV19
length: 11
size: -
J: TRBJ1-5
CDR3: CATSTGVAQHF
DNA: TGTGCCACCTCGACAGGGGTGGCCCAGCATTTT

D: TRBD1
V: TRBV27
length: 16
size: -
J: TRBJ2-5
CDR3: CASSSFGQGAAQTQYF
DNA: TGTGCCAGCAGTTCCTTCGGACAGGGGGCGGCCCAGACCCAGTACTTC

D: TRBD1
V: TRBV7-6
length: 14
size: many
J: TRBJ1-6
CDR3: CASSSGQGPSPLHF
DNA: TGTGCCAGCAGCTCCGGACAGGGTCCTTCACCCCTCCACTTT

D: -
V: TRBV5-4
length: 14
size: -
J: TRBJ1-6
CDR3: CASTSGLNNSPLHF
DNA: TGTGCCAGCACCTCCGGACTGAATAATTCACCCCTCCACTTT

D: TRBD1
V: TRBV7-9
length: 16
size: -
J: TRBJ2-7
CDR3: CASSSEAGTGIYEQYF
DNA: TGTGCCAGCAGCTCAGAAGCCGGGACAGGGATCTACGAGCAGTACTTC

D: -
V: TRBV7-9
length: 15
size: few
J: TRBJ2-2
CDR3: CASSSEGSNTGELFF
DNA: TGTGCCAGCAGCTCAGAAGGGTCGAACACCGGGGAGCTGTTTTTT

D: -
V: TRBV14
length: 17
size: few
J: TRBJ2-4
CDR3: CASSQDRRSLAKNIQYF
DNA: TGTGCCAGCAGCCAAGATCGACGGAGCCTAGCCAAAAACATTCAGTACTTC

D: TRBD1
V: TRBV24-1
length: 15
size: many
J: TRBJ1-5
CDR3: CATSPSGTGVQPQHF
DNA: TGTGCCACCAGCCCTTCCGGGACAGGGGTCCAGCCCCAGCATTTT

D: -
V: TRBV7-6
length: 16
size: -
J: TRBJ2-2
CDR3: CASSLDRPPGLGELFF
DNA: TGTGCCAGCAGCCTCGACAGACCCCCGGGTCTCGGGGAGCTGTTTTTT

D: -
V: TRBV7-2
length: 14
size: many
J: TRBJ2-5
CDR3: CASSLIEAKETQYF
DNA: TGTGCCAGCAGCTTAATCGAGGCTAAAGAGACCCAGTACTTC

D: -
V: TRBV12-5
length: 16
size: -
J: TRBJ2-3
CDR3: CASGLVRYNNTDTQYF
DNA: TGTGCTAGTGGTTTGGTCAGGTACAACAACACAGATACGCAGTATTTT

D: TRBD2
V: TRBV7-2
length: 16
size: many
J: TRBJ2-3
CDR3: CASSFLAGTLTDTQYF
DNA: TGTGCCAGCAGCTTTCTAGCGGGGACCCTCACAGATACGCAGTATTTT

D: -
V: TRBV4-1
length: 15
size: -
J: TRBJ2-1
CDR3: CASSHLDSTYNEQFF
DNA: TGCGCCAGCAGCCACCTGGACAGTACTTACAATGAGCAGTTCTTC

D: -
V: TRBV19
length: 12
size: few
J: TRBJ1-2
CDR3: CASTEQSYGYTF
DNA: TGTGCCAGTACGGAGCAGTCTTATGGCTACACCTTC